One and the same sample provided the 16 T cell receptor beta chains below, sequenced in a study of shared clonotypes between healthy human individuals. Generated by immunoSEQ multiplex PCR, the TCRdb table keeps only in-frame clones and is missing some. This table holds about 2.1 million clones, over 85% found once. The naive CD8 fraction comprised CD45RO-negative cells positively selected for CCR7 and excluded terminally differentiated effector memory CD45RA+ cells. Sequenced input: naive CD8+ T cells from PBMCs. Every receptor here comes from a young man in good health. Some clones in this sample may be carry-over from other donors' samples.

The V and J genes are TRBV29-1 and TRBJ2-1, with unresolved D. Trimming removed 5 bases at V and 4 bases at J, with 0 bases between. The CDR3 has 9 residues. Per the germline V gene, CDR1 is SQVTM and CDR2 is ANQGSEA. In nucleotides, the CDR3 is TGCAGCGTTTACAATGAGCAGTTCTTC. Amino acids: CSVYNEQFF.

Regarding this clone: At the DNA level, this CDR3 is encoded by other sequences in the same sample as well. V usage is TRBV7-9 and J usage is TRBJ2-7, with 8 bases fitting TRBD1. This CDR3 is 13 amino acids long. Germline CDR1 reads SEHNR; CDR2 reads FQNEAQ (reference sequence). V dropped 4 bases and J dropped 3; count of bases not matched to a gene: 2. The DNA of the CDR3 is TGTGCCAGCAGCTCCAGGGGGCTCTACGAGCAGTACTTC. This sequence encodes CASSSRGLYEQYF.

The V gene is TRBV9, the J gene TRBJ2-7; 10 nucleotides align to TRBD2. The CDR3 is 17 residues long. CDR1 and CDR2 from the germline V gene are SGDLS and YYNGEE. With V trimmed by 0 bases and J by 3 bases, 9 bases remained unmatched. The CDR3 loop is CASSVGLAGVALYEQYF. CDR3 bases: TGTGCCAGCAGCGTAGGGCTAGCGGGAGTTGCGCTCTACGAGCAGTACTTC.

The chain employs TRBV28 and TRBJ2-5, with 8 bases lining up with TRBD1. This CDR3 has 17 amino acids. Unmatched junction bases numbered 10, after V lost 2 bases and J lost 2 bases. Germline CDR1 is MDHEN and CDR2 is SYDVKM. The CDR3 nucleotides are TGTGCCAGCAGTTTACCAGACAGGGGTGTATGGCAAGAGACCCAGTACTTC. Residues: CASSLPDRGVWQETQYF.

Details on this clone: The sample holds other DNA sequences that translate to the same CDR3. V and J are TRBV9 and TRBJ2-7, with TRBD2 matching over 7 bases. The V segment lost 0 bases and the J segment 4 bases; nucleotides outside the gene matches: 1. The CDR3 length is 13 residues. The germline V gene encodes CDR1 SGDLS and CDR2 YYNGEE. The CDR3 loop reads CASSVGAGYEQYF. The CDR3 coding sequence is TGTGCCAGCAGCGTAGGAGCGGGGTACGAGCAGTACTTC.

This chain uses TRBV7-9 with TRBJ2-7; D possibly corresponds to TRBD2 (5 bases). V lost 5 bases and J lost 4, with 12 bases in between. Germline lookup yields CDR1 SEHNR and CDR2 FQNEAQ (reference sequence). CDR3 size: 13 residues. The CDR3, as DNA: TGTGCCAGCAGCCCCGGGGAAGTTTACGAGCAGTACTTC. It specifies CASSPGEVYEQYF.

The J gene is TRBJ2-7, the V gene TRBV4-1; maybe TRBD2 (6 bases). This CDR3 comprises 16 residues. In germline, CDR1 is MGHRA, CDR2 YSYEKL. V lost 3 bases and J lost 2, with 17 bases in between. The CDR3 is CASSHRLEGSPYEQYF. The CDR3 DNA follows: TGCGCCAGCAGCCACAGACTGGAGGGATCCCCCTACGAGCAGTACTTC.

This chain links TRBV28 with TRBJ2-1; 7 bases agree with TRBD2. The CDR3 covers 16 residues. V trimming: 6 bases; J trimming: 7 bases; junction bases outside the gene matches: 15. Germline V CDR1 and CDR2: MDHEN, SYDVKM. The CDR3 sequence: CASRGYAGAALNEQFF. The CDR3 DNA reads as TGTGCCAGCAGGGGTTACGCGGGAGCGGCTTTAAATGAGCAGTTCTTC.

The chain employs TRBV2 and TRBJ2-5; 11 positions match TRBD1. In germline, CDR1 is SNHLY, CDR2 FYNNEI. The CDR3 is 15 residues long. V lost 6 bases to trimming and J lost 2 bases; unmatched junction nucleotides: 5. CDR3 nucleotide sequence: TGTGCCAGCAGAGGGACAGGGGGATTTCAAGAGACCCAGTACTTC. Translating it yields CASRGTGGFQETQYF.

This clone was detected once. This chain connects TRBV27 to TRBJ2-5; D ambiguous. The germline V and J ends were trimmed by 5 bases and 0 bases, with 13 bases remaining between them. The CDR3 runs 15 residues. CDR1 MNHEY and CDR2 SMNVEV come from the germline V gene (reference sequence). The CDR3: CASSPRKLNQETQYF. The CDR3 nucleotides read TGTGCCAGCAGTCCCAGAAAGCTTAACCAAGAGACCCAGTACTTC.

CDR3 sequence: CASSMMAGLPAYEQYF. In nucleotides, the CDR3 is TGTGCCAGCAGCATGATGGCCGGACTCCCGGCGTACGAGCAGTACTTC. J is TRBJ2-7 and V is TRBV7-8; D might be TRBD2 (5 bases). The CDR3 is 16 amino acids. Trimming pared 5 bases from V and 4 bases from J, leaving 21 bases between. CDR1 and CDR2 (germline): SGHVS, FQNEAQ.

CDR3 in DNA: TGTGCCAGCAGCCATAGGGGTTTGCCCCAGCATTTT. Amino acids: CASSHRGLPQHF. J is TRBJ1-5 and V is TRBV14, with a possible D match to TRBD1 (5 bases). This CDR3 spans 12 amino acids. Trimming removed 3 bases from V and 9 bases from J, with 9 bases in between. In germline, CDR1 is SGHDN, CDR2 FVKESK.

This clone was seen more than once but under ten times. The V call is TRBV27, the J call TRBJ1-5; 7 bases are shared with TRBD1. This CDR3 is 16 amino acids long. Germline CDR1 is MNHEY and CDR2 is SMNVEV (reference sequence). V shed 4 bases and J 4 bases; nucleotides not matched to a gene: 10. The CDR3 DNA reads TGTGCCAGCAGTTCCCACCGGGACAGAGATAATCAGCCCCAGCATTTT. This sequence encodes CASSSHRDRDNQPQHF.

This chain joins TRBV11-2 and TRBJ2-5, with TRBD2 identical over 7 bases. This CDR3 contains 13 residues. The trim removed 5 bases at V and 5 bases at J, leaving 5 bases unmatched. Germline assignment: CDR1 SGHAT and CDR2 FQNNGV. The CDR3 loop reads CASSPREGETQYF. The CDR3 nucleotides are TGTGCCAGCAGCCCCAGGGAGGGGGAGACCCAGTACTTC.

This clone was counted a single time. The rearrangement joins TRBV4-3 to TRBJ1-5; D ambiguous. The V end lost 4 bases, the J end lost 4 bases, and 8 bases lay between the germline ends. Germline CDR1 is LGHNA and CDR2 is YSLEER. The CDR3 has 13 amino acids. CDR3 bases: TGCGCCAGCAGCCCTTGGGAGAATCAGCCCCAGCATTTT. It yields the protein CASSPWENQPQHF.

The chain has TRBV27 and TRBJ1-5; D call uncertain. The germline V and J ends were trimmed by 6 bases and 0 bases, with 15 bases remaining between them. The CDR3 contains 16 residues. Germline lookup yields CDR1 MNHEY and CDR2 SMNVEV (reference sequence). CDR3 nucleotides: TGTGCCAGCAGCCTCACCCTGGACGGTAGCAATCAGCCCCAGCATTTT. Its translation: CASSLTLDGSNQPQHF.